This is a list of T cell receptor beta chains from one sample in a study of blood T cells in healthy people across ages. TCRdb reanalysed the 5' RACE reads using MiXCR and keeps one entry per CDR3 protein. The data show hundreds of thousands of distinct CDR3 sequences, 52% seen once. Sequenced material: blood. The receptor set was obtained from a woman aged 80 or older in good health. Both conserved end residues are part of each CDR3. D genes are given only for firm matches. Size values are once, few and many counts, or a class for expanded clones, and some rows have none.

>TRBJ1-4|TRBV4-2|TRBD1|.
TGTGCCAGCAGCCAACTACAGGGGATTAATGAAAAACTGTTTTTT
CASSQLQGINEKLFF
>TRBJ2-1|TRBV5-1|.|.
TGCGCCAGCAGCATTAACAATGATCAGTTCTTC
CASSINNDQFF
>TRBJ1-4|TRBV7-2|TRBD1|many
TGTGCCAGCAGAGCACAGGGGTGGTCGGGTGAAAAACTGTTTTTT
CASRAQGWSGEKLFF
>TRBJ2-3|TRBV25-1|TRBD1|few
TGTGCCAGCAGGGGGACAGGGGACACGCAGTATTTT
CASRGTGDTQYF
>TRBJ2-1|TRBV7-2|TRBD2|many
TGTGCCAGCAGCCTACAAGCGGGAGAATGGGGTGAGCAGTTCTTC
CASSLQAGEWGEQFF
>TRBJ2-4|TRBV20-1|.|.
TGCAGTGCTCCCTTAATAGCCAAAAACATTCAGTACTTC
CSAPLIAKNIQYF
>TRBJ1-2|TRBV29-1|TRBD1|.
TGCAGCGTGGTGGGACAGGGGGCTCGAGGCTACACCTTC
CSVVGQGARGYTF
>TRBJ2-6|TRBV29-1|.|.
TGCAGCGTTCGGGAGCGGTTCTCTGGGGCCAACGTCCTGACTTTC
CSVRERFSGANVLTF
>TRBJ2-5|TRBV2|.|.
TGTGCCAGCACCCAAAATGAGCAGTACTTC
CASTQNEQYF
>TRBJ2-4|TRBV7-2|TRBD1|many
TGTGCCAGCAGCCCCTGGACAGGGGACATTCAGTACTTC
CASSPWTGDIQYF
>TRBJ2-7|TRBV12-3/TRBV12-4|.|.
TGTGCCAGCAGCCCCGGGCAGGCGAGGGATGAGCAGTACTTC
CASSPGQARDEQYF
>TRBJ1-6|TRBV5-1|.|.
TGCGCCAGCAGCTTGCCAACAGGTTCCGCATTTTCACCCCTCCACTTT
CASSLPTGSAFSPLHF
>TRBJ2-1|TRBV4-1|.|many
TGCGCCAGCAGCCCCAATCTTGACCAGCGGTTATACAATGAGCAGTTCTTC
CASSPNLDQRLYNEQFF
>TRBJ2-7|TRBV29-1|.|.
TGCAGCGTTTCAGGGGGGACGGAGCCCTACGAGCAGTACTTC
CSVSGGTEPYEQYF
>TRBJ2-5|TRBV20-1|.|few
TGCAGTGCTCATGCACTGGACGAGCAGCGAGAGACCCAGTACTTC
CSAHALDEQRETQYF
>TRBJ1-1|TRBV4-1|.|once
TGCGCCAGCAGCCAAGATTCCGGGGGGCTTCGCACTGAAGCTTTCTTT
CASSQDSGGLRTEAFF
>TRBJ1-6|TRBV12-3/TRBV12-4|.|many
TGTGCCAGCAGCTTCCGCGGGGGACCCCTCCACTTT
CASSFRGGPLHF
>TRBJ2-7|TRBV5-1|.|.
TGCGCCAGCAGCTTGTCCCCGGGGGAGGCCGAGCAGTACTTC
CASSLSPGEAEQYF
>TRBJ2-1|TRBV5-1|.|.
TGCGCCAGCAGCCCGGAAGGGAGGAGAGGGAATGAGCAGTTCTTC
CASSPEGRRGNEQFF
>TRBJ2-7|TRBV20-1|.|.
TGCAGTGCTAGTTCACACCAGACGACCTACGAGCAGTACTTC
CSASSHQTTYEQYF